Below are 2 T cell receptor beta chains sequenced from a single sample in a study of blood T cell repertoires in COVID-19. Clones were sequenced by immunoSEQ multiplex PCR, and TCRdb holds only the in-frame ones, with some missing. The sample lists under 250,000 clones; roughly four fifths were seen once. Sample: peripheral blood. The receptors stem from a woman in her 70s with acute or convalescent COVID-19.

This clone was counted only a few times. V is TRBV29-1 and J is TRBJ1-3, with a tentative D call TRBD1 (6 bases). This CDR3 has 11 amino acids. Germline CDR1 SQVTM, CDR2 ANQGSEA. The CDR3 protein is CGQSSGNTIYF. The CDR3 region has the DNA TGCGGACAGAGCTCTGGAAACACCATATATTTT.

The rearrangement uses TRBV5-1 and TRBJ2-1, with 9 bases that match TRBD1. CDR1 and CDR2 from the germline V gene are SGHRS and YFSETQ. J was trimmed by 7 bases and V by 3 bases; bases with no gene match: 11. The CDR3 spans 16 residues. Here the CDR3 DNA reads TGCGCCAGCAGCTCGATGGGACAGGGCGCCATAAATGAGCAGTTCTTC. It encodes CASSSMGQGAINEQFF.